This T cell receptor beta chain originates from a study of blood T cell repertoires in COVID-19. Across the study: Acute and convalescent COVID-19 specimens originated in the United States, Italy and Spain.

With 2 bases removed from V and 11 bases from J, the gap between germline ends came to 12 bases. Germline V gene data show CDR1 as SEHNR and CDR2 as FQNEAQ (reference sequence). CDR3 length: 12 residues. Some clones are missing from TCRdb's copy, which holds only in-frame ones; the method was immunoSEQ multiplex PCR. The profile shows 200,000 to 250,000 clones, 84% of them singletons. The chain has TRBV7-9 and TRBJ1-1; D gene ambiguous. Input material: peripheral blood. The sequence came from an elderly woman with COVID-19, enrolled during active disease. CDR3 nucleotide sequence: TGTGCCAGCAGCTTAAAGGAGCGTCTGGCTTTCTTT. Its translation is CASSLKERLAFF.